This TCR beta chain was documented in a study of cytomegalovirus exposure and HLA in healthy donors. Study as a whole: According to later analysis, the same platform produced the 120 validation and over 600 first-cohort repertoires.

Regarding this clone: No antigen is known for it.

Study results and limitations: With high specificity and sensitivity, the classifier reportedly diagnosed cytomegalovirus status. A few CMV-associated chains were confirmed in vitro to be specific for CMV antigens.

The table came from immunoSEQ multiplex PCR; TCRdb's copy has only in-frame clones and leaves some out. The sample shows approximately 150,000 clones, about 89% of them seen only once. The ends were cut back, 5 bases at V and 2 bases at J, with 12 bases in the middle. This CDR3 is 14 amino acids long. Germline V gene sequence: CDR1 LNHDA, CDR2 SQIVND (reference sequence). The receptor's source is a young woman in good health and CMV-seropositive. Sequencing was carried out using PBMCs. This chain connects TRBV19 to TRBJ1-2; the D gene is possibly TRBD1 (6 bases). CDR3 nucleotide sequence: TGTGCCAGTAGTCCCAGGACAGCAAACTATGGCTACACCTTC. It translates to CASSPRTANYGYTF.